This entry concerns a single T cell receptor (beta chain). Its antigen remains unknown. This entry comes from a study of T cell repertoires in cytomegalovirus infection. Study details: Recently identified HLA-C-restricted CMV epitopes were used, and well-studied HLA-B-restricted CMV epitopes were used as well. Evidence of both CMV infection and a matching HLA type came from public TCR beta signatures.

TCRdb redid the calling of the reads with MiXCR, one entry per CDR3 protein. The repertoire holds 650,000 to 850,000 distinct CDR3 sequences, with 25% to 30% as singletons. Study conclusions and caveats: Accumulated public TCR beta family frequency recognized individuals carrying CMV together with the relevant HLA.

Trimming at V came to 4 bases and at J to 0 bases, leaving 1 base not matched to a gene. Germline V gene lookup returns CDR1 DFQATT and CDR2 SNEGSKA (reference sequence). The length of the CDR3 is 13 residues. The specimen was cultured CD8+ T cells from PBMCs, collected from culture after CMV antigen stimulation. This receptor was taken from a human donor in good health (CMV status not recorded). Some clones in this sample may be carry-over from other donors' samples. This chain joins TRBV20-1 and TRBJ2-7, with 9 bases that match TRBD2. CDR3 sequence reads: CSATSGDSYEQYF. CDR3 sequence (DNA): TGCAGTGCTACTAGCGGGGACTCCTACGAGCAGTACTTC.